A single sample is the source of the 21 T cell receptor beta chains below, sequenced in a study of OX40 agonist ivuxolimab in advanced cancers. This table comes from immunoSEQ multiplex PCR, and its TCRdb copy is limited to in-frame clones, with some not included. The table lists 90,000 to 150,000 clones, more than 80% of them singletons. This material consisted of CD4+ or CD8+ T cells sorted from blood, taken in a trial of the OX40 agonist ivuxolimab. Receptors were obtained from an adult with an advanced solid tumor such as melanoma, head and neck, liver or kidney cancer.

The chain joins TRBV19 to TRBJ2-5, with 7 nucleotides matching TRBD1. Germline loops: CDR1 LNHDA, CDR2 SQIVND (reference sequence). This CDR3 region has 14 residues. The V segment lost 5 bases and the J segment 2 bases; nucleotides outside the gene matches: 5. DNA of the CDR3: TGTGCCAGTAGTTCCGGGACAGAGCAAGAGACCCAGTACTTC. This codes for CASSSGTEQETQYF.

Ten or more counts support this clone. The DNA for the CDR3 is TGTGCCAGCAGCACGGACAGGTTGAACACCGGGGAGCTGTTTTTT. As protein: CASSTDRLNTGELFF. This sequence joins TRBV11-2 and TRBJ2-2; 7 bases match TRBD1. Germline V gene sequence: CDR1 SGHAT, CDR2 FQNNGV. The junction had 4 bases not matched to a gene; V was cut back by 5 bases and J by 1 base. This CDR3 contains 15 residues.

This clone was counted a few times. The gene calls are TRBV9 and TRBJ1-2; D unresolved. V gave up 4 bases and J gave up 4 bases, with 8 bases separating them. Germline assignment: CDR1 SGDLS and CDR2 YYNGEE. There are 12 residues in the CDR3. The CDR3 spells CASSSGAYGYTF. The CDR3 DNA reads TGTGCCAGCAGCTCCGGTGCCTATGGCTACACCTTC. Drawing the rest from reference TRBV9 and TRBJ1-2, the complete variable domain is DSGVTQTPKHLITATGQRVTLRCSPRSGDLSVYWYQQSLDQGLQFLIQYYNGEERAKGNILERFSAQQFPDLHSELNLSSLELGDSALYFCASSSGAYGYTFGSGTRLTVV.

The CDR3 sequence: CASSQDKGLPPNEQFF. The CDR3 bases are TGCGCCAGCAGCCAAGATAAGGGACTCCCTCCCAATGAGCAGTTCTTC. The V call is TRBV4-3, the J call TRBJ2-1, with a possible D match to TRBD2 (6 bases). The V and J ends lost 0 bases and 6 bases respectively, with 15 bases between them. Germline V gene data show CDR1 as LGHNA and CDR2 as YSLEER. The CDR3 is 16 amino acids.

In this sample, this clone turned up once. The rearrangement links TRBV7-2 to TRBJ2-5; a weak D match, TRBD2 (6 bases). CDR3 length: 14 residues. V dropped 5 bases and J dropped 5 bases, with 15 bases sitting between them. In germline, CDR1 is SGHTA, CDR2 FQGNSA. The CDR3 loop is CASSTMGGVETQYF. Here the CDR3 DNA reads TGTGCCAGCAGCACCATGGGCGGGGTGGAGACCCAGTACTTC.

The chain is built from TRBV28 and TRBJ2-2; weak D call: TRBD2 (7 bases). Germline CDR1 is MDHEN and CDR2 is SYDVKM. Trimming shortened V by 6 bases and J by 1 base, and 12 bases separated the two germline ends. This CDR3 region has 15 residues. CDR3 residues: CASSLGGRNTGELFF. CDR3 bases: TGTGCCAGCAGCCTCGGGGGGCGGAACACCGGGGAGCTGTTTTTT.

A single count supports this clone. V is TRBV28 and J is TRBJ1-1; D is perhaps TRBD1 (6 bases). The CDR3 sequence is 15 residues long. V dropped 6 bases and J dropped 6 bases, with 20 bases sitting between them. Germline V gene sequence: CDR1 MDHEN, CDR2 SYDVKM. In DNA, the CDR3 is TGTGCCAGCAGGGCCGGGTCCTCAGGGGCCCCTGAAGCTTTCTTT. It codes for CASRAGSSGAPEAFF. Full variable domain (outside the CDR3, taken from reference TRBV28 and TRBJ1-1): DVKVTQSSRYLVKRTGEKVFLECVQDMDHENMFWYRQDPGLGLRLIYFSYDVKMKEKGDIPEGYSVSREKKERFSLILESASTNQTSMYLCASRAGSSGAPEAFFGQGTRLTVV.

This clone has more than one count but fewer than ten. The J gene is TRBJ1-5, the V gene TRBV18, with D unclear. Germline V gene data show CDR1 as KGHSH and CDR2 as LQKENI. The CDR3 runs to 16 residues. The V end lost 1 base, the J end lost 2 bases, and 12 bases lay between the germline ends. The CDR3 DNA reads TGTGCCAGCTCACCACGGAGAGTTCGGGGCAATCAGCCCCAGCATTTT. Translated, it gives CASSPRRVRGNQPQHF.

The chain recombines TRBV7-2 with TRBJ2-3; 8 nucleotides line up with TRBD2. The ends lost 3 bases at V and 3 bases at J; junction bases unmatched: 8. Looked up from germline, CDR1 is SGHTA and CDR2 is FQGNSA. The CDR3 length is 16 residues. The CDR3 nucleotides are TGTGCCAGCAGCTTGGCGGGGCGGGGGGTAACAGATACGCAGTATTTT. This translates into CASSLAGRGVTDTQYF.

The genes are TRBV28 and TRBJ2-7, with no clear D. The length of the CDR3 is 13 residues. Trimming cost V 6 bases and J 2 bases, with 11 bases left between them. The germline V gene encodes CDR1 MDHEN and CDR2 SYDVKM. CDR3 in DNA: TGTGCCAGCAGCCAAGGGTCAACCTACGAGCAGTACTTC. Protein: CASSQGSTYEQYF.

This chain joins TRBV9 and TRBJ1-2, with no clear D. CDR1 and CDR2 (germline): SGDLS, YYNGEE. The CDR3 has 15 residues. The germline V and J ends were trimmed by 5 bases and 2 bases, with 16 bases remaining between them. CDR3 sequence (DNA): TGTGCCAGCAGTCCGTGGAGCTTAGGGAACTATGGCTACACCTTC. Translated: CASSPWSLGNYGYTF.

The chain employs TRBV28 and TRBJ2-7; 7 bases map to TRBD1. The CDR3 contains 17 residues. The V and J ends lost 1 base and 5 bases, in that order; junction bases with no gene match: 14. The germline V gene encodes CDR1 MDHEN and CDR2 SYDVKM. The DNA for the CDR3 is TGTGCCAGCAGTTTATTACCCCTGCGACAGGGCGGTAACGAGCAGTACTTC. It specifies CASSLLPLRQGGNEQYF.

The rearrangement links TRBV28 to TRBJ1-3, with D unresolved. The germline V gene encodes CDR1 MDHEN and CDR2 SYDVKM. The CDR3 consists of 16 residues. V lost 1 base, J lost 1 base, and 11 bases lay in between. The CDR3 DNA reads as TGTGCCAGCAGTTTATTTTCGGCCGGGTCTGGAAACACCATATATTTT. Protein product: CASSLFSAGSGNTIYF.

The gene calls are TRBV21-1 and TRBJ1-2. TRBV21-1 is shown as a pseudogene. The CDR3 length is 11 residues. The CDR3 DNA sequence: TGTGCCAGCAGGGTCGACTATGGCTACACCTTC. Encoded protein: CASRVDYGYTF.

The chain has TRBV28 and TRBJ1-2; D unresolved. With 7 bases removed from V and 4 bases from J, the gap between germline ends came to 10 bases. CDR1 is MDHEN, CDR2 SYDVKM, per germline. The CDR3 contains 12 residues. As DNA, the CDR3 is TGTGCCAGCACCCCCGGAATCTATGGCTACACCTTC. Protein: CASTPGIYGYTF.

The chain couples TRBV5-6 to TRBJ1-2; TRBD1 matches at 7 bases. The V and J ends lost 0 bases and 12 bases, in that order; junction bases with no gene match: 5. Germline CDR1 SGHDT, CDR2 YYEEEE. The CDR3 is 12 amino acids. CDR3 DNA: TGTGCCAGCAGCTTGGCGACAGGGCCCCACACCTTC. Translated, it gives CASSLATGPHTF.

The V call is TRBV7-8, the J call TRBJ2-7; D not certain. The CDR3 runs 14 residues. The germline gives CDR1 SGHVS, CDR2 FQNEAQ. Trimming cost V 3 bases and J 4 bases, with 13 bases left between them. The CDR3 reads CASSLYQANYEQYF. Written as DNA, the CDR3 is TGTGCCAGCAGCTTGTACCAGGCTAATTACGAGCAGTACTTC.

The CDR3 region has the DNA TGTGCCAGCAGCTTAGCCCGGGTAGACACCGGGGAGCTGTTTTTT. Translating gives CASSLARVDTGELFF. This chain connects TRBV7-2 to TRBJ2-2; D is undetermined. Germline V gene data show CDR1 as SGHTA and CDR2 as FQGNSA. V gave up 0 bases and J gave up 3 bases, with 8 bases separating them. This CDR3 contains 15 residues.

The rearrangement joins TRBV11-2 to TRBJ1-4, with 7 positions matching TRBD1. This CDR3 is 16 amino acids long. Germline V gene lookup returns CDR1 SGHAT and CDR2 FQNNGV. Trimming at V came to 2 bases and at J to 8 bases, leaving 11 bases not matched to a gene. In DNA, the CDR3 is TGTGCCAGCAGCTTAAGGGAGGGGGCAGGCGGAGAAAAACTGTTTTTT. This sequence encodes CASSLREGAGGEKLFF.

This rearrangement joins TRBV19 to TRBJ1-5; D is uncertain. Trimming pared 3 bases from V and 8 bases from J, leaving 17 bases between. The CDR3 runs 15 residues. CDR1 and CDR2 from the germline V gene are LNHDA and SQIVND (reference sequence). CDR3 sequence: CASSMLGLQVEPQHF. As DNA, the CDR3 is TGTGCCAGTAGTATGTTAGGTCTCCAGGTGGAGCCCCAGCATTTT.

The chain uses TRBV7-2 and TRBJ2-1; 11 bases line up with TRBD2. In germline, CDR1 is SGHTA, CDR2 FQGNSA. Trimming cost V 1 base and J 3 bases; bases outside gene matches: 5. This CDR3 is 17 amino acids long. In DNA, the CDR3 is TGTGCCAGCAGCTTAGTACTAGCGGGGGCGGGCTACAATGAGCAGTTCTTC. Its protein product is CASSLVLAGAGYNEQFF.